In this sample, the clone carrying this TCR beta chain turned up many times. Amplification of TCR beta CDR3 regions used RNA transcripts. After a first-round RT-PCR with HTBI primers, a second-round multiplex PCR was run. One entry per CDR3 protein, called by TCRdb with MiXCR from the multiplex PCR reads. The data show hundreds of thousands of distinct CDR3 sequences, with about 40% seen just once and 3.3% held by the top ten. The record originates from a study of Graves' ophthalmopathy and Graves' hyperthyroidism. The CDR3 covers 15 residues. In germline, CDR1 is LNHDA, CDR2 SQIVND (reference sequence). V gave up 11 bases and J gave up 2 bases, with 18 bases separating them.

The chain has TRBV19 and TRBJ1-4; no firm D call. The sequenced material came from peripheral blood. This sequence originates from an adult man with Graves' ophthalmopathy. The chain's CDR3 is CAARILVATNEKLFF. CDR3 coding DNA: TGTGCCGCCCGGATCCTGGTAGCGACTAATGAAAAACTGTTTTTT.